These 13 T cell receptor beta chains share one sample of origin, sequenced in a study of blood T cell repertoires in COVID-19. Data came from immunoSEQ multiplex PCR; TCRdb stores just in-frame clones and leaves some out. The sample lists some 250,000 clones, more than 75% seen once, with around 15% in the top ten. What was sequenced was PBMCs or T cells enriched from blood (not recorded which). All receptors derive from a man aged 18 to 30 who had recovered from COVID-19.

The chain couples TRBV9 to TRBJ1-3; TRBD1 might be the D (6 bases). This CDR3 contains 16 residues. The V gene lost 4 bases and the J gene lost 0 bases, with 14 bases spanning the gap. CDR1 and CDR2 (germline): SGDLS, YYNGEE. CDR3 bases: TGTGCCAGCAGCCCACTGGACAGCCGCTCTGGAAACACCATATATTTT. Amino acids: CASSPLDSRSGNTIYF. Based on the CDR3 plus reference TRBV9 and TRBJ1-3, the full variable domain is DSGVTQTPKHLITATGQRVTLRCSPRSGDLSVYWYQQSLDQGLQFLIQYYNGEERAKGNILERFSAQQFPDLHSELNLSSLELGDSALYFCASSPLDSRSGNTIYFGEGSWLTVV.

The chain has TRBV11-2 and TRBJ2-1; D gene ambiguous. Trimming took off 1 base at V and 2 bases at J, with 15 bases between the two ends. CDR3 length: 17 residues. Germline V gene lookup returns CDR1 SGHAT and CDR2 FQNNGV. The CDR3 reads CASSLVGGRPPYNEQFF. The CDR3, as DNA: TGTGCCAGCAGCTTAGTGGGTGGGCGCCCCCCCTACAATGAGCAGTTCTTC.

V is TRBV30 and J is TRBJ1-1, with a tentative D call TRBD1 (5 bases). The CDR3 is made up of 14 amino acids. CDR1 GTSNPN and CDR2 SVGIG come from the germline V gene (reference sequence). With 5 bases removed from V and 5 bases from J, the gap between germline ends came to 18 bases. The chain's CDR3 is CAWGFAGGGTEAFF. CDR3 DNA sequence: TGTGCCTGGGGGTTCGCGGGGGGAGGGACTGAAGCTTTCTTT.

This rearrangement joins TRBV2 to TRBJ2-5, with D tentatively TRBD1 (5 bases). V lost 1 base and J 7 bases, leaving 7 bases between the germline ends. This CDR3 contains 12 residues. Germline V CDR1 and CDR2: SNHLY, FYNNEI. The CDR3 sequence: CASSEERGTQYF. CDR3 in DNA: TGTGCCAGCAGTGAAGAAAGGGGGACCCAGTACTTC.

CDR3 in DNA: TGTGCCTGGAGTCACGACTACTCCGCCTACACCTTC. Protein: CAWSHDYSAYTF. V and J are TRBV30 and TRBJ1-2; D gene unclear. The ends were cut back, 2 bases at V and 10 bases at J, with 14 bases in the middle. The CDR3 sequence is 12 residues long. Germline V gene lookup returns CDR1 GTSNPN and CDR2 SVGIG (reference sequence).

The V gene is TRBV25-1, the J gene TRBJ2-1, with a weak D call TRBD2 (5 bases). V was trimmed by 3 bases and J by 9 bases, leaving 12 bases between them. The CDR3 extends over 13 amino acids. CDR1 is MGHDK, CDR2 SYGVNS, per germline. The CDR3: CASSEAASFEQFF. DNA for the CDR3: TGTGCCAGCAGTGAGGCGGCTAGCTTTGAGCAGTTCTTC.

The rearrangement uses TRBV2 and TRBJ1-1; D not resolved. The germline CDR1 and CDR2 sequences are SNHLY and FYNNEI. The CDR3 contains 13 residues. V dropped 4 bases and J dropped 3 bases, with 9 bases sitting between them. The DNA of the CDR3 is TGTGCCAGCAGTGGCACAACCTACACTGAAGCTTTCTTT. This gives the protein CASSGTTYTEAFF.

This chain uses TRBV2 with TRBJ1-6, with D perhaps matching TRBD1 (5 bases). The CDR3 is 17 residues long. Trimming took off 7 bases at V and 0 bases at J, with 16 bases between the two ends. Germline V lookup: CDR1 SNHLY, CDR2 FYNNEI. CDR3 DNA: TGTGCCAGCAAAGATGACAGTAGGAGCTCCTATAATTCACCCCTCCACTTT. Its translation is CASKDDSRSSYNSPLHF.

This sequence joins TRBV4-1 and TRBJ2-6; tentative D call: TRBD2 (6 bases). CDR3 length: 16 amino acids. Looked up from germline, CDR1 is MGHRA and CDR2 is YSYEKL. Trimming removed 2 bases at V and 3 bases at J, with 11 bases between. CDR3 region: CASSQNTGSGANVLTF. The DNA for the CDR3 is TGCGCCAGCAGCCAAAACACCGGGAGTGGGGCCAACGTCCTGACTTTC.

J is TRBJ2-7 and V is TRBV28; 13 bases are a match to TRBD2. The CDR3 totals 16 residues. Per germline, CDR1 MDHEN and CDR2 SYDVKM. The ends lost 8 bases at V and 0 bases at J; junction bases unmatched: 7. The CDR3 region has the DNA TGTGCCAGCGGGGGACTAGCGGGACCCGGCTCCTACGAGCAGTACTTC. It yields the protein CASGGLAGPGSYEQYF. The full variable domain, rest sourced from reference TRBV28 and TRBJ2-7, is DVKVTQSSRYLVKRTGEKVFLECVQDMDHENMFWYRQDPGLGLRLIYFSYDVKMKEKGDIPEGYSVSREKKERFSLILESASTNQTSMYLCASGGLAGPGSYEQYFGPGTRLTVT.

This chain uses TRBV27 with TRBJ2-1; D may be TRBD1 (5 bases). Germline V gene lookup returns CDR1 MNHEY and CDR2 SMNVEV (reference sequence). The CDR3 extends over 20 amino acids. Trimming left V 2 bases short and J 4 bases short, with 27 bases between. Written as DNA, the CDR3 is TGTGCCAGCAGTTTACCATCCCGGACCAGGGCAGAAGCTCTTTACAATGAGCAGTTCTTC. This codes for CASSLPSRTRAEALYNEQFF.

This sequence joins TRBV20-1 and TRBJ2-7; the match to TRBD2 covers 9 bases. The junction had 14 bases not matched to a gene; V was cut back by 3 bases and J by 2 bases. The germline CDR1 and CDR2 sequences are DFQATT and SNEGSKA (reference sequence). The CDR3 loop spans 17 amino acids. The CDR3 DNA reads TGCAGTGCTAGTGAGGGGGCGTTGGCGGGAGGGGCCTACGAGCAGTACTTC. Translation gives CSASEGALAGGAYEQYF.

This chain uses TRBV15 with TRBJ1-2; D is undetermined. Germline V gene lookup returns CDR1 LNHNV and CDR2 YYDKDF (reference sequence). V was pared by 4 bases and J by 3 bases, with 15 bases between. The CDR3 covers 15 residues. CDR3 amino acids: CATSTGREIDYGYTF. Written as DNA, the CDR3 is TGTGCCACCAGCACGGGAAGGGAGATTGACTATGGCTACACCTTC.